Listed below are T cell receptor beta chains from one sample, sequenced in a study of blood T cell repertoires in COVID-19. Using immunoSEQ multiplex PCR, the repertoire was profiled, and TCRdb retains in-frame clones only, with some absent. The profile covers approximately 250,000 clones, with around nine tenths appearing a single time and 1.5% to 2% taken by the ten largest. Input material: peripheral blood. The receptors shown here come from a woman aged 55-75 years who had recovered from COVID-19. The CDR3 runs from the conserved cysteine through the conserved F or W. A D gene is named only where the DNA matches it firmly. Expanded clones are given a class, and other clones once, few, many or no size at all.

abundance: .
j_gene: TRBJ1-6
d_gene: TRBD1
v_gene: TRBV5-6
CDR3aa: CASSLEGGTGDNSPLHF
CDR3nt: TGTGCCAGCAGCTTGGAGGGTGGGACAGGGGATAATTCACCCCTCCACTTT

abundance: .
j_gene: TRBJ2-7
d_gene: TRBD2
v_gene: TRBV5-1
CDR3aa: CASSDQPGLALYEQYF
CDR3nt: TGCGCCAGCAGCGACCAACCGGGACTAGCACTGTACGAGCAGTACTTC

abundance: .
j_gene: TRBJ2-2
d_gene: TRBD2
v_gene: TRBV29-1
CDR3aa: CSVVSGGAGELFF
CDR3nt: TGCAGCGTTGTTAGCGGGGGAGCCGGGGAGCTGTTTTTT

abundance: once
j_gene: TRBJ2-1
d_gene: .
v_gene: TRBV7-3
CDR3aa: CASSSGLYNEQFF
CDR3nt: TGTGCCAGCAGCTCTGGACTGTACAATGAGCAGTTCTTC

abundance: .
j_gene: TRBJ1-6
d_gene: TRBD1
v_gene: TRBV5-1
CDR3aa: CASRIVSPTWDRAFRNSPLHF
CDR3nt: TGCGCCAGCAGGATAGTCTCACCAACCTGGGACAGGGCGTTTCGTAATTCACCCCTCCACTTT

abundance: .
j_gene: TRBJ2-2
d_gene: .
v_gene: TRBV15
CDR3aa: CATRRSVNTGELFF
CDR3nt: TGTGCCACCAGGAGGTCGGTTAACACCGGGGAGCTGTTTTTT

abundance: .
j_gene: TRBJ2-5
d_gene: .
v_gene: TRBV5-4
CDR3aa: CASSLRGQETQYF
CDR3nt: TGTGCCAGCAGTTTAAGAGGGCAAGAGACCCAGTACTTC

abundance: .
j_gene: TRBJ1-4
d_gene: .
v_gene: TRBV6-5
CDR3aa: CASSWTQMDEKLFF
CDR3nt: TGTGCCAGCAGTTGGACACAGATGGACGAAAAACTGTTTTTT

abundance: .
j_gene: TRBJ2-2
d_gene: TRBD1
v_gene: TRBV24-1
CDR3aa: CATSDTGTGVRELFF
CDR3nt: TGTGCCACCAGTGATACCGGGACAGGGGTCCGGGAGCTGTTTTTT

abundance: .
j_gene: TRBJ2-5
d_gene: .
v_gene: TRBV6-5
CDR3aa: CASTIGLSGETQYF
CDR3nt: TGTGCCAGCACCATCGGACTGTCGGGGGAGACCCAGTACTTC

abundance: .
j_gene: TRBJ1-4
d_gene: TRBD1
v_gene: TRBV19
CDR3aa: CASSADRGNEKLFF
CDR3nt: TGTGCCAGTAGTGCGGACAGGGGTAATGAAAAACTGTTTTTT

abundance: .
j_gene: TRBJ2-1
d_gene: TRBD2
v_gene: TRBV2
CDR3aa: CASSGLAGEQFF
CDR3nt: TGTGCCAGCAGCGGACTAGCCGGTGAGCAGTTCTTC

abundance: .
j_gene: TRBJ2-5
d_gene: TRBD2
v_gene: TRBV11-1
CDR3aa: CASSGKLAGIEETQYF
CDR3nt: TGTGCCAGCAGCGGAAAACTAGCGGGGATTGAAGAGACCCAGTACTTC

abundance: .
j_gene: TRBJ2-1
d_gene: TRBD1
v_gene: TRBV19
CDR3aa: CASRSRQGAYNEQFF
CDR3nt: TGTGCCAGTAGGTCCCGACAGGGGGCCTACAATGAGCAGTTCTTC

abundance: .
j_gene: TRBJ2-1
d_gene: TRBD2
v_gene: TRBV4-2
CDR3aa: CASSQSHMGGGNYNEQFF
CDR3nt: TGTGCCAGCAGCCAAAGCCATATGGGCGGGGGAAACTACAATGAGCAGTTCTTC

abundance: .
j_gene: TRBJ2-5
d_gene: .
v_gene: TRBV28
CDR3aa: CASSLWLQETQYF
CDR3nt: TGTGCCAGCAGTTTATGGCTACAAGAGACCCAGTACTTC

abundance: .
j_gene: TRBJ1-5
d_gene: TRBD1
v_gene: TRBV6-8
CDR3aa: CATHRGQPQHF
CDR3nt: TGTGCCACCCACAGGGGTCAGCCCCAGCATTTT

abundance: once
j_gene: TRBJ1-1
d_gene: .
v_gene: TRBV7-8
CDR3aa: CASSAGRGGEAFF
CDR3nt: TGTGCCAGCAGCGCGGGGAGGGGAGGTGAAGCTTTCTTT

abundance: .
j_gene: TRBJ1-2
d_gene: TRBD1
v_gene: TRBV28
CDR3aa: CASRGTGLYYGYTF
CDR3nt: TGTGCCAGCAGAGGGACAGGCCTGTACTATGGCTACACCTTC

abundance: .
j_gene: TRBJ2-3
d_gene: .
v_gene: TRBV10-3
CDR3aa: CAISRGLTDTQYF
CDR3nt: TGTGCCATCAGCCGGGGACTCACAGATACGCAGTATTTT

abundance: .
j_gene: TRBJ2-3
d_gene: .
v_gene: TRBV2
CDR3aa: CASREGRQRVDTQYF
CDR3nt: TGTGCCAGCAGGGAGGGGCGGCAGAGAGTAGATACGCAGTATTTT

abundance: .
j_gene: TRBJ1-5
d_gene: .
v_gene: TRBV3-1/TRBV3-2
CDR3aa: CASSQGMGDQPQHF
CDR3nt: TGTGCCAGCAGCCAAGGGATGGGCGATCAGCCCCAGCATTTT